A selection of T cell receptor beta chains follows, all from one sample in a study of shared clonotypes between healthy human individuals. The method was immunoSEQ multiplex PCR; TCRdb's version includes in-frame clones alone and lacks a portion of them. This repertoire shows almost 750,000 clones, over 55% found once; its top ten account for approximately 1.8%. Sequenced input: memory CD4+ T cells sorted from blood. These receptors were obtained from a woman aged 30 to 39 in good health. Each CDR3 is given without its conserved first and last residue. The order of the fields is D gene, V gene, J gene, CDR3 protein. The D gene is left open where the match is weak.

TRBD1	TRBV13	TRBJ2-7	ASSLEGTGTYEQY
NA	TRBV9	TRBJ2-2	ASSGGRQTVSVAGELF
TRBD2	TRBV29-1	TRBJ2-2	SVQRDRPAGELF
NA	TRBV28	TRBJ1-3	ASRRQASGNTIY
TRBD2	TRBV2	TRBJ2-7	ASSLHASGTATYEQY
NA	TRBV7-2	TRBJ2-3	ASSPPQSDTQY
NA	TRBV28	TRBJ1-6	ASSHRVIGSPLH
NA	TRBV5-1	TRBJ2-5	ASSLGLGETQY
NA	TRBV2	TRBJ2-1	ASGVYNEQF
NA	TRBV6-5	TRBJ1-6	ASSETPRSPLH
NA	TRBV28	TRBJ1-2	ATGDGGNGYT
TRBD2	TRBV5-1	TRBJ2-7	ASSVLAGSGLDEQY
NA	TRBV5-1	TRBJ2-3	ASSVGPRDADTQY
NA	TRBV19	TRBJ2-3	ASSSLGGAQDTQY
NA	TRBV5-1	TRBJ1-5	ASSLGSGNQPQH
NA	TRBV6-6	TRBJ2-7	ASSSDLYEQY
NA	TRBV5-1	TRBJ1-2	ASSFGPGPGYT
NA	TRBV7-2	TRBJ2-1	ASSFGPSNEQF
NA	TRBV25-1	TRBJ2-5	ASSDGAPRETQY
NA	TRBV2	TRBJ1-5	ASRRESNQPQH
TRBD1	TRBV18	TRBJ1-3	ASSPDRAGNTIY
TRBD1	TRBV28	TRBJ2-7	ATNTGTGGKPY
NA	TRBV4-1	TRBJ2-1	ASRGAGLSSYNEQF
TRBD1	TRBV9	TRBJ1-2	ASSSGTDYGYT
TRBD1	TRBV11-2	TRBJ1-4	ASTLYPGQGPAKLF
NA	TRBV18	TRBJ2-7	ASTPTAEQGHEQY
NA	TRBV7-9	TRBJ1-2	ASSLSGGDYGYT
NA	TRBV28	TRBJ2-7	ASSLDGIYEQY
NA	TRBV5-4	TRBJ2-1	ASSYIGAGGYEQF
TRBD1	TRBV11-2	TRBJ2-7	ASSLDLGTGDYEQY
NA	TRBV28	TRBJ1-2	ASSLAPNGYT
TRBD2	TRBV10-3	NA	ASSSPTSGKSEQY
NA	TRBV30	TRBJ1-3	AWSVGAGTIY
NA	TRBV11-2	TRBJ2-5	ASSSRGGSEGARETQY
NA	TRBV25-1	TRBJ2-5	ASSEARGVIGQETQY
NA	TRBV4-1	NA	ASSQDPVGYEQY
NA	TRBV11-2	TRBJ2-7	ASALGGYEQY
NA	TRBV19	TRBJ2-7	ASSIRVAGRGSYEQY
TRBD2	TRBV7-9	TRBJ2-7	ASSRGLAGTYEQY
NA	TRBV11-2	TRBJ2-1	ASSLVLASSYNEQF
TRBD2	TRBV4-2	TRBJ2-1	ASSLLAGISNEQF
TRBD1	TRBV18	TRBJ2-1	ASSPPTGYRDNEQF
NA	TRBV21-1	TRBJ2-7	ASSRRTSPERYEQY
NA	TRBV7-8	TRBJ2-5	ASTTAGETQY
NA	TRBV30	TRBJ1-6	AWSEGWAGGMTPLH